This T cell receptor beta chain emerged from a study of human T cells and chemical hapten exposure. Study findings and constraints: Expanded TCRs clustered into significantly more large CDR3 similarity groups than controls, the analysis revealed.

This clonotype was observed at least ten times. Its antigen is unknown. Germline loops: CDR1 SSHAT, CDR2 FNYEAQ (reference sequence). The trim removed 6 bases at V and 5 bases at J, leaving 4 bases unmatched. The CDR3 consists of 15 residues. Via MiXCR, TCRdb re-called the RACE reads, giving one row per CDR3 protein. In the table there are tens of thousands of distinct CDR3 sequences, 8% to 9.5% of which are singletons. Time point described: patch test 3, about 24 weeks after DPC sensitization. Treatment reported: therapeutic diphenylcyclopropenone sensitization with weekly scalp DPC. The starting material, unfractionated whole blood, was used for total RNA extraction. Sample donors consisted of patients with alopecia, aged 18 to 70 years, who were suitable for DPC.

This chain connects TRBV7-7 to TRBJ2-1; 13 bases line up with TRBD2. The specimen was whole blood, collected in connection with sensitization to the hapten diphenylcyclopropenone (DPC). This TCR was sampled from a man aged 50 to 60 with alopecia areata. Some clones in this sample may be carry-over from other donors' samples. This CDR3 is CASSKGLAGDNEQFF. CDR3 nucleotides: TGTGCCAGCAGTAAAGGACTAGCGGGAGACAATGAGCAGTTCTTC.